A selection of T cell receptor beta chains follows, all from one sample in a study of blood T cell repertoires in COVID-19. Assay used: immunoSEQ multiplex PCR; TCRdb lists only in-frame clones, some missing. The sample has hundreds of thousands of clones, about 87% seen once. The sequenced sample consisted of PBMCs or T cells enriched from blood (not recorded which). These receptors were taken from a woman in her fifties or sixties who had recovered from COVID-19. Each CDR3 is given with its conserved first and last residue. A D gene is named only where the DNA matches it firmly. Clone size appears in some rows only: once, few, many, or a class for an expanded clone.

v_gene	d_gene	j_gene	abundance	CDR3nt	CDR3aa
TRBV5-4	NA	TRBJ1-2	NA	TGTGCCAGCAGCTTGGTCGGATCGAGAGGGTATGGCTACACCTTC	CASSLVGSRGYGYTF
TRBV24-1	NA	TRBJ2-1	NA	TGTGCCACCAGTGATTCTGGGGTGACAGGCCAAAACTACTACAATGAGCAGTTCTTC	CATSDSGVTGQNYYNEQFF
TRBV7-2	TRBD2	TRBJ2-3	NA	TGTGCCAGCAGCCCTACCAGCGGGACTAGGCGAGATACGCAGTATTTT	CASSPTSGTRRDTQYF
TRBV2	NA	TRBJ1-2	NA	TGTGCCAGCGGGAACAGGGTCGGTGGCTACACCTTC	CASGNRVGGYTF
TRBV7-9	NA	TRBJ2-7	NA	TGTGCCAGCAGCCAGGCCGCCTCCCATGGGGAGCAGTACTTC	CASSQAASHGEQYF
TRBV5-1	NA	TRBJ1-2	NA	TGCGCCAGCAGCTTTGAACAGGGAGTCTATGGCTACACCTTC	CASSFEQGVYGYTF
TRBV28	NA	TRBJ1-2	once	TGTGCCAGCAGTTTGGACAGAACCACGGGAGGCTACACCTTC	CASSLDRTTGGYTF
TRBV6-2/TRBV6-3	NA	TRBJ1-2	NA	TGTGCCAGCAGCGGGGGCTCCCCTAACTATGGCTACACCTTC	CASSGGSPNYGYTF
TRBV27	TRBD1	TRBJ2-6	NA	TGTGCCAGCAAACGGACAGGCGACTACTCTGGGGCCAACGTCCTGACTTTC	CASKRTGDYSGANVLTF
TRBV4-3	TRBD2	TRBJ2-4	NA	TGCGCCAGCAGCCAAGAAGTTGGTTTGCTAGCGGGAGGGAGAAAAAACATTCAGTACTTC	CASSQEVGLLAGGRKNIQYF
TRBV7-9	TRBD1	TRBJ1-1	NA	TGTGCCAGCAGCCCACGGGACAGGCTAAACACTGAAGCTTTCTTT	CASSPRDRLNTEAFF
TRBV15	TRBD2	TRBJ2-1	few	TGTGCCACCAGCATCCTTAGCGGGAGGAAAAATGAGCAGTTCTTC	CATSILSGRKNEQFF
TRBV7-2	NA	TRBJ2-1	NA	TGTGCCAGCAGCTCCAGTATGTCAGTCTACAATGAGCAGTTCTTC	CASSSSMSVYNEQFF
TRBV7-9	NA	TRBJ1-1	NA	TGTGCCAGCAGCTTAGAGCAGAACACTGAAGCTTTCTTT	CASSLEQNTEAFF
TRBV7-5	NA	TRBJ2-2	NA	TGTGCCAGAAGTGAGAGACTAGCGGGAGGGCCGCGCACCGGGGAGCTGTTTTTT	CARSERLAGGPRTGELFF
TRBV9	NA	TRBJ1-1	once	TGTGCCAGCAGCGTAGGCAGTTTCAACACTGAAGCTTTCTTT	CASSVGSFNTEAFF
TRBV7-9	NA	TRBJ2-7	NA	TGTGCCAGCAGCGGGCTAGGGCAGGGCTACGAGCAGTACTTC	CASSGLGQGYEQYF
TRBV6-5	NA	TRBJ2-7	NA	TGTGCCAGCACTCACCGTGGGGGGTTGACCTACGAGCAGTACTTC	CASTHRGGLTYEQYF
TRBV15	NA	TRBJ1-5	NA	TGTGCCACCAGCAGATTTAGATCTAGCAATCAGCCCCAGCATTTT	CATSRFRSSNQPQHF
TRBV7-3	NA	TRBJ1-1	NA	TGTGCCAGCAGCTTAACGAGGGCCACTGAAGCTTTCTTT	CASSLTRATEAFF
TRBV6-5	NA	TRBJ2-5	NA	TGTGCCAGCAGAATCGACTGGAGCGACGTGACCCAGTACTTC	CASRIDWSDVTQYF
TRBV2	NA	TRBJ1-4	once	TGTGCCAGCAGTGGGGGGCACAGTGGGTCAACTAATGAAAAACTGTTTTTT	CASSGGHSGSTNEKLFF
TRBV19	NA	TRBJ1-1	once	TGTGCCAGTAGAGGTTGGTCGGGGGGCGCGTGGACTGAAGCTTTCTTT	CASRGWSGGAWTEAFF
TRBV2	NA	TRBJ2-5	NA	TGTGCCAGCAGAGGGACTTTACAAGAGACCCAGTACTTC	CASRGTLQETQYF
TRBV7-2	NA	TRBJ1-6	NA	TGTGCCAGCAGCTTAGGGATGTCCAGGGTTAATTCACCCCTCCACTTT	CASSLGMSRVNSPLHF
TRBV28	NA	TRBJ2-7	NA	TGTGCCAGCAGCTTGGGACACCGGGTTGGTGGCGAGCAGTACTTC	CASSLGHRVGGEQYF
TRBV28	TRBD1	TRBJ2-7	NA	TGTGCCAGCAGTGCCCCGGGACAGGGTCTCTACGAGCAGTACTTC	CASSAPGQGLYEQYF
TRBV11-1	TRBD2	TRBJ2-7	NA	TGTGCCAGCAGCTTGGGACTAGCAAGGCACGAGCAGTACTTC	CASSLGLARHEQYF
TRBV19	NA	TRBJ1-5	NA	TGTGCCAGTAGTATCCAATATCAGCCCCAGCATTTT	CASSIQYQPQHF
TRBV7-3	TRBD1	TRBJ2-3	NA	TGTGCCAGCAGCTTGGGACAGGGCAACACGCAGTATTTT	CASSLGQGNTQYF
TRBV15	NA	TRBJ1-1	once	TGTGCCACCAGCAGGGGACAAGACACTGAAGCTTTCTTT	CATSRGQDTEAFF
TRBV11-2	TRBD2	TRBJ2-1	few	TGTGCCAGCGGAGCGGGGGACCTTTTGTACAATGAGCAGTTCTTC	CASGAGDLLYNEQFF
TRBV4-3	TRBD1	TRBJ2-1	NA	TGCGCCAGCAGCCCAGGGGGCTCCTACAATGAGCAGTTCTTC	CASSPGGSYNEQFF
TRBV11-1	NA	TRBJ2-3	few	TGTGCCAGCAGCGCAGGACCGGGGGGCACAGATACGCAGTATTTT	CASSAGPGGTDTQYF
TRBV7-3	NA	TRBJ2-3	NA	TGTGCCAGCAGCCCTACAGGGTCCCGCACAGATACGCAGTATTTT	CASSPTGSRTDTQYF